What follows are 23 T cell receptor beta chains derived from one specimen sequenced in a study of type 1 and type 2 diabetes patients. Amplification started from genomic DNA. Amplification of the beta chain CDR3 used 30 forward and 13 reverse multiplex primers. TCRdb re-called the multiplex PCR reads with MiXCR, one entry per CDR3 protein. This sample has 270,000 or so distinct CDR3 sequences, with more than 40% found just once. Sequenced material: peripheral blood mononuclear cells (PBMCs). Every receptor here comes from a man younger than 30 with type 2 diabetes.

This clonotype turned up a few times. The rearrangement uses TRBV12-5 and TRBJ2-5, with D possibly matching TRBD1 (6 bases). Per germline, CDR1 LGHNT and CDR2 FRNRAP. The CDR3 length is 14 residues. In DNA form, the CDR3 reads TGTGCCAGCAGTGAAGGCGGCAGGGGAGAGACCCAGTACTTC. Protein: CASSEGGRGETQYF.

Here the CDR3 DNA reads TGTGCCACCAGCAGCAAACAGGGCCATGGAAACACCATATATTTT. Translated: CATSSKQGHGNTIYF. The chain uses TRBV15 and TRBJ1-3; D is possibly TRBD1 (6 bases). V lost 3 bases to trimming and J lost 3 bases, with 12 bases between them. The CDR3 spans 15 residues. The germline gives CDR1 LNHNV, CDR2 YYDKDF (reference sequence).

A few counts support this clonotype. A much larger clone lies one base from this, so it may be a read error. V is TRBV19 and J is TRBJ2-7; D uncertain. The CDR3 runs to 13 residues. Deletions cut 5 bases from V and 3 bases from J, with 11 bases between. CDR1 and CDR2 (germline): LNHDA, SQIVND (reference sequence). The CDR3: CASSGSIVYEQYF. The CDR3 DNA is TGTGCCAGTAGTGGCAGCATTGTCTACGAGCAGTACTTC.

The J gene is TRBJ2-5, the V gene TRBV19, with 8 nucleotides matching TRBD2. The CDR3 runs to 15 residues. The V segment lost 7 bases and the J segment 2 bases; nucleotides outside the gene matches: 9. The V gene's germline CDR1 is LNHDA and CDR2 SQIVND (reference sequence). The CDR3 sequence: CASKLAGGKQETQYF. CDR3 coding DNA: TGTGCCAGTAAACTGGCGGGGGGTAAACAAGAGACCCAGTACTTC.

This clonotype showed up many times. The chain has TRBV19 and TRBJ1-1; 7 nucleotides match TRBD1. The V gene's germline CDR1 is LNHDA and CDR2 SQIVND (reference sequence). This CDR3 has 15 residues. Trimming cost V 1 base and J 3 bases; bases outside gene matches: 5. The CDR3 reads CASSIGEGADTEAFF. The DNA of the CDR3 is TGTGCCAGTAGTATAGGAGAGGGGGCGGACACTGAAGCTTTCTTT.

J is TRBJ1-4 and V is TRBV15, with TRBD1 matching over 9 bases. J gave up 7 bases and V 3 bases, and 12 bases lay outside the gene matches. Germline CDR1 is LNHNV and CDR2 is YYDKDF (reference sequence). There are 17 residues in the CDR3. CDR3 protein: CATSSFRTGTGSEKLFF. The CDR3 DNA is TGTGCCACCAGCAGTTTCCGGACCGGGACAGGGAGTGAAAAACTGTTTTTT.

This clonotype was picked up a small number of times. The chain combines TRBV13 with TRBJ2-1; 7 bases are shared with TRBD1. The CDR3 has 14 amino acids. CDR1 and CDR2 from the germline V gene are PRHDT and FYEKMQ (reference sequence). V dropped 5 bases and J dropped 7; count of bases not matched to a gene: 8. For the CDR3, the DNA is TGTGCCAGCAGCCGTATCACAGGGGTGAATGAGCAGTTCTTC. Its translation: CASSRITGVNEQFF.

The chain joins TRBV6-5 to TRBJ2-2, with D unresolved. V gave up 2 bases and J gave up 8 bases, with 9 bases separating them. This CDR3 has 13 residues. Per the germline V gene, CDR1 is MNHEY and CDR2 is SVGAGI. The CDR3 DNA sequence: TGTGCCAGCAGTTACCAAATTGTGGGGGAGCTGTTTTTT. This sequence encodes CASSYQIVGELFF.

This clonotype was seen at least ten times. This chain uses TRBV7-3 with TRBJ1-1; D is unclear. Per the germline V gene, CDR1 is SGHTA and CDR2 is FQGTGA. With 5 bases removed from V and 2 bases from J, the gap between germline ends came to 6 bases. The CDR3 loop spans 12 amino acids. The CDR3: CASSHGNTEAFF. The CDR3 region has the DNA TGTGCCAGCAGCCACGGCAACACTGAAGCTTTCTTT. Supplemented by reference TRBV7-3 and TRBJ1-1, the full variable domain reads GAGVSQTPSNKVTEKGKYVELRCDPISGHTALYWYRQSLGQGPEFLIYFQGTGAADDSGLPNDRFFAVRPEGSVSTLKIQRTERGDSAVYLCASSHGNTEAFFGQGTRLTVV.

V and J are TRBV27 and TRBJ1-5; D gene ambiguous. Trimming pared 1 base from V and 7 bases from J, leaving 5 bases between. Germline assignment: CDR1 MNHEY and CDR2 SMNVEV (reference sequence). This CDR3 has 12 amino acids. CDR3 bases: TGTGCCAGCAGTTTATTTCCCCAGCCCCAGCATTTT. Encoded protein: CASSLFPQPQHF.

The chain employs TRBV4-2 and TRBJ2-3; tentatively, D is TRBD2 (5 bases). The germline CDR1 and CDR2 sequences are LGHNA and YNFKEQ. The CDR3 contains 16 residues. V was trimmed by 4 bases and J by 4 bases, leaving 18 bases between them. Written as DNA, the CDR3 is TGTGCCAGCAGCCCAAGAGGGTACCAGGAAGCAGATACGCAGTATTTT. This codes for CASSPRGYQEADTQYF.

The rearrangement links TRBV5-1 to TRBJ1-1; TRBD1 is a possible D gene (5 bases). Per germline, CDR1 SGHRS and CDR2 YFSETQ. V was shortened by 2 bases and J by 1 base, with 15 bases between the two germline ends. The CDR3 loop spans 16 amino acids. This chain's CDR3 is CASSLYGEGSNTEAFF. Written as DNA, the CDR3 is TGCGCCAGCAGCTTATATGGGGAGGGGTCGAACACTGAAGCTTTCTTT.

The chain joins TRBV6-1 to TRBJ2-7; D could derive from TRBD1 or TRBD2 (5 bases each). This CDR3 is 13 amino acids long. The V gene lost 8 bases and the J gene lost 3 bases, with 14 bases spanning the gap. Germline assignment: CDR1 MNHNS and CDR2 SASEGT. The CDR3 loop reads CASGTDSGYEQYF. As DNA, the CDR3 is TGTGCCAGCGGGACCGACTCTGGCTACGAGCAGTACTTC.

V gene TRBV14 combines with J gene TRBJ2-1, with D uncertain. CDR3 size: 14 residues. Trimming left V 3 bases short and J 9 bases short, with 15 bases between. Germline V CDR1 and CDR2: SGHDN, FVKESK. The CDR3 DNA is TGTGCCAGCAGCCATCCCATGCGCCGGAGTGAGCAGTTCTTC. Amino acid sequence: CASSHPMRRSEQFF.

V usage is TRBV7-9 and J usage is TRBJ1-1, with 7 bases lining up with TRBD1. CDR3 size: 13 residues. Per germline, CDR1 SEHNR and CDR2 FQNEAQ (reference sequence). The V segment lost 6 bases and the J segment 3 bases; nucleotides outside the gene matches: 4. The CDR3: CASRYTGDTEAFF. As DNA, the CDR3 is TGTGCCAGCAGGTACACAGGGGACACTGAAGCTTTCTTT.

Turning to this clonotype: Lacking the conserved final phenylalanine or tryptophan, this CDR3 likely reflects a read error. This rearrangement joins TRBV4-3 to TRBJ1-2; unclear D gene. Germline CDR1 LGHNA, CDR2 YSLEER. CDR3 length: 17 residues. The CDR3: CASSQDLHTNQLYDYTL. The CDR3 DNA sequence: TGCGCCAGCAGCCAAGATTTACACACCAACCAGTTATATGACTACACCCTC.

V and J are TRBV10-3 and TRBJ2-7; 8 bases line up with TRBD2. There are 16 residues in the CDR3. Germline V CDR1 and CDR2: ENHRY, SYGVKD. V shed 0 bases, J shed 0 bases, and the junction held 4 bases outside the gene matches. In nucleotides, the CDR3 is TGTGCCATCAGTGAGTCTCGTAGCGGGATCTCCTACGAGCAGTACTTC. Translated, it gives CAISESRSGISYEQYF.

The rearrangement links TRBV30 to TRBJ2-7; no firm D call. CDR3 length equals 11 residues. Germline CDR1 is GTSNPN and CDR2 is SVGIG (reference sequence). Trimming removed 3 bases from V and 4 bases from J, with 7 bases in between. The CDR3 nucleotides read TGTGCCTGGAGCCTTTTGTACGAGCAGTACTTC. This codes for CAWSLLYEQYF.

The chain carries TRBV10-1 and TRBJ2-2; possible D gene TRBD1, 5 bases. V was pared by 7 bases and J by 2 bases, with 11 bases between. Germline CDR1 reads WNHNN; CDR2 reads SYGVQD (reference sequence). The CDR3 has 14 amino acids. CDR3 in DNA: TGCGCCAGCAACCCAGACAGAAACACCGGGGAGCTGTTTTTT. Translating it yields CASNPDRNTGELFF.

The V and J genes are TRBV24-1 and TRBJ1-5; D remains unclear. Trimming pared 2 bases from V and 8 bases from J, leaving 12 bases between. The CDR3 runs 14 residues. Germline values: CDR1 KGHDR, CDR2 SFDVKD. CDR3 residues: CATSDSPGSKPQHF. DNA of the CDR3: TGTGCCACCAGTGATTCCCCCGGATCTAAGCCCCAGCATTTT.

The chain joins TRBV30 to TRBJ2-2; 7 positions agree with TRBD1. The CDR3 covers 15 residues. Germline V lookup: CDR1 GTSNPN, CDR2 SVGIG (reference sequence). V shed 3 bases and J 0 bases; nucleotides not matched to a gene: 4. CDR3 protein: CAWRAGTANTGELFF. The CDR3, as DNA: TGTGCCTGGAGGGCCGGGACAGCGAACACCGGGGAGCTGTTTTTT.

About this clonotype: One junction end does not reproduce the germline sequence, and a read error may be involved. The chain combines TRBV24-1 with TRBJ1-5, with TRBD1 matching 11 bases. Germline V gene lookup returns CDR1 KGHDR and CDR2 SFDVKD. The CDR3 is made up of 15 amino acids. The CDR3 reads CATSGGQGVGQPQHF. CDR3 nucleotides: TGTGCCACCAGTGGGGGACAGGGGGTAGGCCAGCCTCAGCATTTT.

J is TRBJ1-5 and V is TRBV5-1; D remains ambiguous. The CDR3 runs to 15 residues. V was cut by 0 bases and J by 3 bases, with 10 bases left in between. In germline, CDR1 is SGHRS, CDR2 YFSETQ. The CDR3 region is CASSLEGFVNQPQHF. The CDR3 DNA reads as TGCGCCAGCAGCTTGGAAGGGTTCGTCAATCAGCCCCAGCATTTT.